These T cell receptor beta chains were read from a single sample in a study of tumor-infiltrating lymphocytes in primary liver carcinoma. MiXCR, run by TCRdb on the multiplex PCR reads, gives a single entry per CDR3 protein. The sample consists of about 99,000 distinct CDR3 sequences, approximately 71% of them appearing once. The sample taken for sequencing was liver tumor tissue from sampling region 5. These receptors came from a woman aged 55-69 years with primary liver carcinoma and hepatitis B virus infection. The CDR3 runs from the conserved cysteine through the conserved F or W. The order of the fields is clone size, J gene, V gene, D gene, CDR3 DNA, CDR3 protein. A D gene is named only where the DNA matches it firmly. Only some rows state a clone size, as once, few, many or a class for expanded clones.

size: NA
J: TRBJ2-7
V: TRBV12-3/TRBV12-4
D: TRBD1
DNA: TGCGCCAGCAGTCAACACCTTCGGACAGGATGGGACGAGCAGTACTTC
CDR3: CASSQHLRTGWDEQYF

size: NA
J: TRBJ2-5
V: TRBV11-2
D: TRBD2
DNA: TGTGCCAGCGGCCTCACGGGGGGGAAAGAGACCCAGTACTTC
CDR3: CASGLTGGKETQYF

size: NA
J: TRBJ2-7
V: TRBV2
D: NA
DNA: TGTGACAGCAGTGAAGCCCCGGGACATGGCTACGAGCAGTACTTC
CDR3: CDSSEAPGHGYEQYF

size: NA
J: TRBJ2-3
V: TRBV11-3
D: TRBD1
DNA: TGTGCCAGTAGTCGGGCGGCCGGACAGGGGGCCTCAGATACGCACTATTTT
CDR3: CASSRAAGQGASDTHYF

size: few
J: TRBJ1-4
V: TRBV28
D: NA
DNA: TGTGCCAGCAGACTCCCGGCAGAGGGCGTGAGTGAAAAACTGTTTTTT
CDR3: CASRLPAEGVSEKLFF

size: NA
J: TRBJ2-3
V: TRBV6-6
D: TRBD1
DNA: TGTGCCAGCAGTAGAAAGGCCGGACAGGGTGGTACGAGAGATACACAGTATTTT
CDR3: CASSRKAGQGGTRDTQYF

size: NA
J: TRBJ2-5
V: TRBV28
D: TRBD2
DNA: TGTGCCAGCAGCTCCCGAGCCGGGACTAGCGACCACCCACAAGAGATCCAGTACTTC
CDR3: CASSSRAGTSDHPQEIQYF

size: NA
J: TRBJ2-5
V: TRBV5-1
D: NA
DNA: TGCGCCAGCAGCTCGGACAGTGTTCAAGAGACCCAGTACTTC
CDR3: CASSSDSVQETQYF

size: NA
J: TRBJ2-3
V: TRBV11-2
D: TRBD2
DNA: TGTGCCAGCAGCTTAGGGACCAGCGGGAGTGCAGACACGCGGTATTTT
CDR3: CASSLGTSGSADTRYF

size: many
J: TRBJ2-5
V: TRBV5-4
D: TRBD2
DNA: TGTGCCAGCAGCTTGGATCTTAGCGGGAGGGAGACCCAGTACTTC
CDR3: CASSLDLSGRETQYF

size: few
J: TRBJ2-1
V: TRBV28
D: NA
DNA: TGTGCCAGCAGTTCATATAACAGGGGAGGTCGGGTTAGAAATGAGCAGTTCTTC
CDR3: CASSSYNRGGRVRNEQFF

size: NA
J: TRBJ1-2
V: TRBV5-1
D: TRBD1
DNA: TGCGCCGGCAGCGGCACGACAGGGGGCGGCTGGTACACCTTC
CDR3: CAGSGTTGGGWYTF

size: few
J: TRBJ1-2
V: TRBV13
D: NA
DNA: TGTGTCAGCAGCCTAGTGGGCTCCGGCTATGGCTACACCTTC
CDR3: CVSSLVGSGYGYTF

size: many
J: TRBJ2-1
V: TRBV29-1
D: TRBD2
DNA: TGCAGCGTTGATACGAGCGGGAGTATGGCATTCCATGAGCAGTTCTTC
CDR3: CSVDTSGSMAFHEQFF

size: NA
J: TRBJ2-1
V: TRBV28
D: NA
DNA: TGTGCTAGCAGTTCGCCCCGTGAGCAGTTCTTC
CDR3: CASSSPREQFF

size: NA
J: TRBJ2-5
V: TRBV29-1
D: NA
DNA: TGCAGCGTTGTTCGGGTCAAAGAGCCCCAGTGCTTC
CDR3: CSVVRVKEPQCF

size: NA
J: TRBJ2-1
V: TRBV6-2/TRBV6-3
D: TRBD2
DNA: TGTACCAGCAGAAACAGCGGGAGGGTCCACAATGAACAGTTCTTC
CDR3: CTSRNSGRVHNEQFF

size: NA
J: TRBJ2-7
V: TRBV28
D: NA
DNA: TGTGCCAGCGGTCTTTCGGGGACACCCAATTACGAGCAGTACTTC
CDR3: CASGLSGTPNYEQYF

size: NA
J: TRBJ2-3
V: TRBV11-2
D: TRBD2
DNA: TGTGCCAGCAGCCCTAGACTAGCGGGTCCAGATACGCAGTGTTTT
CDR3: CASSPRLAGPDTQCF

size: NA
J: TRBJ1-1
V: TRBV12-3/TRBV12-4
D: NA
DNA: TGTGCCAGAGCTGTGGGGGCGGGAACTGAAGCTTTCTTT
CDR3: CARAVGAGTEAFF

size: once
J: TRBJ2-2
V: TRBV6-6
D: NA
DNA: TGTGCAGCCAGGAGTTCCAACACCGGGGAGCTGTTTTTT
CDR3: CAARSSNTGELFF

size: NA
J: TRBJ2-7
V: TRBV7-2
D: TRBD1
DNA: TGTGCCAGCAGCTTAGGAGGGGGCGCGGGCTACGAGCAGTACTTC
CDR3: CASSLGGGAGYEQYF

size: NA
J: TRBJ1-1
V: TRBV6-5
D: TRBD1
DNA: TGTGCCAACAGTTTGCAGGGGGCGAACACTGAAGCTTTCTTT
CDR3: CANSLQGANTEAFF

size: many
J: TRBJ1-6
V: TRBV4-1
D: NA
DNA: TGCGCCAGCAGCCAGGGAGGGATTGATTCACCCCTCCACTTT
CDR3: CASSQGGIDSPLHF

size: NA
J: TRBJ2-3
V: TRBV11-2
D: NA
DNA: TGTGCCAGTAGCTTTTTTTCAGGGCTGATGGGCACAGATACGCAGTATTTT
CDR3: CASSFFSGLMGTDTQYF

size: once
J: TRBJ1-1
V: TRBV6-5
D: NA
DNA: TGTGCCAGCAGTTACTCGGGTAGGGGAAGTACTGAAGCTTTCTTT
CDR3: CASSYSGRGSTEAFF

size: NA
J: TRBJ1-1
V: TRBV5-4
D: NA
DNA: TGTGCCAGCAGCTTGATTACTCTGGGTGACGCTGAAGCTTTCTTT
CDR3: CASSLITLGDAEAFF

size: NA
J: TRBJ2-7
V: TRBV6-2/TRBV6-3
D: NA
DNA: TGTACCAGCAGTCATGACCATTTCGCCAGCTCCTACGAGCAGTACTTC
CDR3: CTSSHDHFASSYEQYF

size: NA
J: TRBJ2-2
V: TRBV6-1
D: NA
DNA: TGTGTCAGCAGTGCTAGAGCCGGTGGCACCGGGGAGCTGTTTTTT
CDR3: CVSSARAGGTGELFF

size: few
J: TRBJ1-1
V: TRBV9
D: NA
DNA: TGTGCCAGCAGAGGCGGTTTCGAGGACACTGAAGCTTTCTTT
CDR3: CASRGGFEDTEAFF

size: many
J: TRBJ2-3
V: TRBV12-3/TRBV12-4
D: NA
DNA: TGTGCCAGCAGTCCCTTACAGGGAATTAGCGCAGATACGCAGTATTTT
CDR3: CASSPLQGISADTQYF

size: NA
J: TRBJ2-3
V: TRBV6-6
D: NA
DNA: TGTGCCAGCAGTTACTCTTATCCCGGGAGCTCAGATACGCACTATTTT
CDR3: CASSYSYPGSSDTHYF

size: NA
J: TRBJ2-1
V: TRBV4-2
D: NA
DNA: TGTGCTAGCAGCCAAAAGGGGCTGGGGGGATGTGAACAGTTCTTC
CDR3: CASSQKGLGGCEQFF

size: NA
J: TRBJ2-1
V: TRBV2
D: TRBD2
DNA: TGTGCCAGCAGTGAAGCGCTTAGCGGGAGCGACAATGAGCAGTTCTTC
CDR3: CASSEALSGSDNEQFF

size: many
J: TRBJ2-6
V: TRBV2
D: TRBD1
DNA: TGTGCCAGCAGCAAGACAGGGGGCTCTGGGGCCAACGTCCTGACTTTC
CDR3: CASSKTGGSGANVLTF

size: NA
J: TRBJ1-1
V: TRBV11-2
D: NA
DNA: TGTGCCAGCAACCCCCCAGGAACAGGGTCGGAACTTGCTGAAGCTTTCTTT
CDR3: CASNPPGTGSELAEAFF

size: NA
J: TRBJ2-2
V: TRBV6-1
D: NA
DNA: TGTGCCAGCGGAGTCGCATGGGTAAAACCAGGGGAGCTGTTTTTT
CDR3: CASGVAWVKPGELFF

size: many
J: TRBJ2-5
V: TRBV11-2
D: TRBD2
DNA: TGTGCCAGCAGCATGGGACTAGCCCTGGGGGAGACCCAGTACTTC
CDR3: CASSMGLALGETQYF

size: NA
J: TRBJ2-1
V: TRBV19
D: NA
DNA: TGTGCCAGCACGGGGCGTACCTACAATGAGCAGTTCTTC
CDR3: CASTGRTYNEQFF

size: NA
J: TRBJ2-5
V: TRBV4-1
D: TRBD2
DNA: TGCACCAGCAGCCGTTCCCCGACTAGCGGACCCCAAGAGACCCAGTATTTC
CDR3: CTSSRSPTSGPQETQYF

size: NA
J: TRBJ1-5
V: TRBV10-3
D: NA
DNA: TGTTCCATCAGTAAGGCGTCCCATAGCAATCAGCCCCAGCATTTT
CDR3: CSISKASHSNQPQHF

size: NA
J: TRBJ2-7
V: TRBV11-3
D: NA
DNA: TGTGCCAGCGGCTTAGAGAGGGGGGGAGGCAACAGCCCCTACGAGCAGTACTTC
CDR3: CASGLERGGGNSPYEQYF

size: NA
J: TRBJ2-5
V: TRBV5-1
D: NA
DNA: TGCGCCAGCAGCATCAGGTGTCCTCCAGAGACCCAGTACTTC
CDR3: CASSIRCPPETQYF

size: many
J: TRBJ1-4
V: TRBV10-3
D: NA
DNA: TGTGCCATCAGTGATGCCGGTTCGACTAATGAAAAACTGTTTTTT
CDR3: CAISDAGSTNEKLFF

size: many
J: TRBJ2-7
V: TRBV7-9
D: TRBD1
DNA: TGTGCCAGCAGCGTCGGGACAGGGGACTCCTACGAGCAGTACTTC
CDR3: CASSVGTGDSYEQYF

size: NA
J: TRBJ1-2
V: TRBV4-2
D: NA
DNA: TGTGCCTGCAGCCAAGATCCCGGGCTGGGGGCGCGTGGCTACACCTTC
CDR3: CACSQDPGLGARGYTF

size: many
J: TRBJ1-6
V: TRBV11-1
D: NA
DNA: TGTGCCAGCAGCCGGACACTGGTTTCACCCCTCCACTTT
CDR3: CASSRTLVSPLHF

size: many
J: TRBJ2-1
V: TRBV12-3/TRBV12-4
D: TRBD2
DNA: TGTGCCAGCAGTTTAGGGACTAGCGGGAGGCCGTCCTACAATGAGCAGTTCTTC
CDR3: CASSLGTSGRPSYNEQFF